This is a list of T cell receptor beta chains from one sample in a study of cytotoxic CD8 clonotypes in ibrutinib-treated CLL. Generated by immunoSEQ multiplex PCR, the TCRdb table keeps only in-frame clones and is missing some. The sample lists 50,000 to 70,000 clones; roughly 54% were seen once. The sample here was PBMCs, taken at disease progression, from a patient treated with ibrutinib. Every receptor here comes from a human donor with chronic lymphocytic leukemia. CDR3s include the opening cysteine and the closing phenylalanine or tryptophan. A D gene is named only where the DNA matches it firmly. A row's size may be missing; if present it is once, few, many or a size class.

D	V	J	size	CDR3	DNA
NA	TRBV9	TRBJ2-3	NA	CASSQLTGDLGTDTQYF	TGTGCCAGCAGCCAGTTGACGGGGGATTTAGGAACAGATACGCAGTATTTT
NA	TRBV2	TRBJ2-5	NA	CASSRAQPQETQYF	TGTGCCAGCAGTCGGGCTCAGCCCCAAGAGACCCAGTACTTC
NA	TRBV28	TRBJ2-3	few	CASRLPGQKTDTQYF	TGTGCCAGCAGACTACCGGGACAAAAGACAGATACGCAGTATTTT
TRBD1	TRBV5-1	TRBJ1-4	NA	CASSKGQGATNEKLFF	TGCGCCAGCAGCAAAGGACAGGGGGCGACTAATGAAAAACTGTTTTTT
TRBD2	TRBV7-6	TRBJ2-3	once	CASSQRQGVGLAGATDTQYF	TGTGCCAGCAGCCAAAGACAGGGGGTCGGACTAGCGGGGGCCACAGATACGCAGTATTTT
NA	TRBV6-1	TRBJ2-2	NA	CASTQQRENTGELFF	TGTGCCAGCACCCAACAACGGGAGAACACCGGGGAGCTGTTTTTT
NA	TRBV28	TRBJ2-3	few	CASASRAPDTQYF	TGTGCCAGCGCTTCCCGGGCCCCAGATACGCAGTATTTT
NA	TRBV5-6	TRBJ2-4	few	CASSSRGGIAKNIQYF	TGTGCCAGCAGCTCCAGGGGTGGGATAGCCAAAAACATTCAGTACTTC
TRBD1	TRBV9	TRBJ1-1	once	CASSSSPTGEAFF	TGTGCCAGCAGCTCATCACCGACAGGGGAAGCTTTCTTT
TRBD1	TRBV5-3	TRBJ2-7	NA	CARSFNIRDRGHEQYF	TGTGCCAGAAGTTTTAACATCCGGGACAGGGGCCACGAGCAGTACTTC
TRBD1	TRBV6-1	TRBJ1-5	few	CASSQQGALGQPQHF	TGTGCCAGCAGTCAACAGGGGGCGCTTGGTCAGCCCCAGCATTTT
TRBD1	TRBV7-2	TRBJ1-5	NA	CASSLWTGDQPQHF	TGTGCCAGCAGCTTATGGACAGGGGATCAGCCCCAGCATTTT
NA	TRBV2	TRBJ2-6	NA	CASGGGANVLTF	TGTGCCAGCGGGGGAGGTGCCAACGTCCTGACTTTC
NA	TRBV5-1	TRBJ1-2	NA	CASSFWGLTDGYTF	TGCGCCAGCAGCTTTTGGGGGTTGACAGACGGCTACACCTTC
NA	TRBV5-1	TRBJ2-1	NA	CASSLAVTPSPAFDEQFF	TGCGCCAGCAGCTTGGCAGTGACTCCTTCTCCCGCCTTTGACGAGCAGTTCTTC
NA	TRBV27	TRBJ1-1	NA	CASSTNRVMNTEAFF	TGTGCCAGCAGTACCAACAGGGTTATGAACACTGAAGCTTTCTTT
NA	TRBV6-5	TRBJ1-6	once	CASSLTGPYSPLHF	TGTGCCAGCAGTTTGACAGGACCATATTCACCCCTCCACTTT
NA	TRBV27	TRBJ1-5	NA	CASSLQRPNQPQHF	TGTGCCAGCAGCCTACAGCGTCCCAATCAGCCCCAGCATTTT
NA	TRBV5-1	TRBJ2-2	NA	CASRGSGELFF	TGCGCCAGCAGGGGATCGGGGGAGCTGTTTTTT
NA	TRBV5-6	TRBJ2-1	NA	CASSLAGPSEQFF	TGTGCCAGCAGCTTGGCAGGGCCCAGTGAGCAGTTCTTC
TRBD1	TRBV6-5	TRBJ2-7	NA	CASSWGQGYYEQYF	TGTGCCAGCAGTTGGGGACAGGGCTACTACGAGCAGTACTTC
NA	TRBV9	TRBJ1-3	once	CASSVALTLSGNTIYF	TGTGCCAGCAGCGTAGCCCTAACCCTCTCTGGAAACACCATATATTTT
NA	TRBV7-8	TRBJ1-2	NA	CASSHPNYGYTF	TGTGCCAGCAGCCACCCAAACTATGGCTACACCTTC
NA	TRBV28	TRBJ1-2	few	CASSLGQYYGYTF	TGTGCCAGCAGTTTAGGGCAGTACTATGGCTACACCTTC
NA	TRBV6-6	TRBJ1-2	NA	CATNTLGNGYTF	TGTGCCACCAACACTCTTGGGAATGGCTACACCTTC
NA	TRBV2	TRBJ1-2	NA	CASSDRGWGANYGYTF	TGTGCCAGCAGTGACAGGGGCTGGGGAGCTAACTATGGCTACACCTTC
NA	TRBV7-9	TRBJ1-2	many	CASSPDMGYGYTF	TGTGCCAGCAGCCCCGACATGGGGTACGGCTACACCTTC
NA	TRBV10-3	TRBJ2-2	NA	CAIRPEAGELFF	TGTGCCATCAGGCCCGAGGCCGGGGAGCTGTTTTTT
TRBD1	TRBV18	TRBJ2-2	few	CASSQTDRVYTGELFF	TGTGCCAGCTCACAGACCGACAGGGTGTATACCGGGGAGCTGTTTTTT
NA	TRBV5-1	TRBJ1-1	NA	CASSLDRREAFF	TGCGCCAGCAGCTTGGACAGACGTGAAGCTTTCTTT
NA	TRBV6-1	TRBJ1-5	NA	CASSEALFSNQPQHF	TGTGCCAGCAGTGAAGCTCTGTTTAGCAATCAGCCCCAGCATTTT
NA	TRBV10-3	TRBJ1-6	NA	CAISELQGGNSPLHF	TGTGCCATCAGTGAGCTCCAGGGAGGGAATTCACCCCTCCACTTT